Listed here are 27 T cell receptor beta chains from one sample, sequenced in a study of T cell changes during pregnancy in multiple sclerosis (dated by TCRdb to between 2019 and 2020). Library method: the immunoSEQ multiplex PCR assay. TCRdb holds this immuneACCESS table with in-frame rearrangements only. Some clones are missing; in checked studies, unresolved V genes explain under half, and the rest has no known cause. This sample holds 45,000 or so clones; 88% were observed only once. The ten most abundant clones make up around 5.6% of the sample. Sequences were derived from CD8+ T cells from peripheral blood mononuclear cells, sampled after pregnancy. The receptors were sampled from a female donor in good health, enrolled as a control in a pregnancy study.

V is TRBV9 and J is TRBJ2-1; D remains ambiguous. Germline loops: CDR1 SGDLS, CDR2 YYNGEE. V was trimmed by 4 bases and J by 6 bases, leaving 14 bases between them. The CDR3 is 14 residues long. Here the CDR3 reads CASSIDSPGNEQFF. CDR3 nucleotide sequence: TGTGCCAGCAGCATAGACTCGCCCGGCAATGAGCAGTTCTTC. Variable domain in full (rest from reference TRBV9 and TRBJ2-1): DSGVTQTPKHLITATGQRVTLRCSPRSGDLSVYWYQQSLDQGLQFLIQYYNGEERAKGNILERFSAQQFPDLHSELNLSSLELGDSALYFCASSIDSPGNEQFFGPGTRLTVL.

The sample holds a few counts of this clone. The gene calls are TRBV4-3 and TRBJ1-4; 7 positions agree with TRBD1. V trimming: 3 bases; J trimming: 7 bases; junction bases outside the gene matches: 8. The CDR3 totals 15 residues. Germline loops: CDR1 LGHNA, CDR2 YSLEER. CDR3 loop: CASSQRTGLREKLFF. In DNA, the CDR3 is TGCGCCAGCAGCCAGAGGACAGGATTACGTGAAAAACTGTTTTTT.

The V and J genes are TRBV11-1 and TRBJ1-5; D remains unclear. V was trimmed by 2 bases and J by 5 bases, leaving 7 bases between them. The CDR3 length is 13 residues. Germline-derived CDR1 and CDR2 are SGHAT and FQDESV (reference sequence). Here the CDR3 DNA reads TGTGCCAGCAGCTTATCAGTGGATCAGCCCCAGCATTTT. Translated: CASSLSVDQPQHF.

The V gene is TRBV7-9, the J gene TRBJ1-6; TRBD1 might be the D (5 bases). CDR1 is SEHNR and CDR2 is FQNEAQ in the germline V gene (reference sequence). Trimming shortened V by 5 bases and J by 7 bases, and 12 bases separated the two germline ends. CDR3 length: 14 residues. The CDR3 bases are TGTGCCAGCAGCCCTCAGACAGCCAATTCACCCCTCCACTTT. The encoded protein is CASSPQTANSPLHF.

CDR3 amino acids: CASSPTSGDNEQFF. The CDR3 DNA reads as TGTGCCAGCAGCCCGACTAGCGGGGACAATGAGCAGTTCTTC. V and J are TRBV7-8 and TRBJ2-1; 11 bases line up with TRBD2. CDR3 length: 14 amino acids. In germline, CDR1 is SGHVS, CDR2 FQNEAQ. With 5 bases clipped from V and 5 bases from J, the junction kept 2 bases outside the gene matches.

The chain is built from TRBV30 and TRBJ1-2; D uncertain. V dropped 1 base and J dropped 0 bases, with 27 bases sitting between them. The CDR3 spans 20 residues. Germline CDR1 is GTSNPN and CDR2 is SVGIG (reference sequence). CDR3 sequence reads: CAWSDLGDRLRNPTNYGYTF. The DNA of the CDR3 is TGTGCCTGGAGTGATCTCGGGGATCGTCTAAGGAACCCAACTAACTATGGCTACACCTTC.

This chain joins TRBV28 and TRBJ2-5; tentatively, D is TRBD2 (5 bases). The CDR3 has 14 residues. V lost 5 bases and J 5 bases, leaving 15 bases between the germline ends. Germline V lookup: CDR1 MDHEN, CDR2 SYDVKM. The CDR3 here is CASSRTYTFETQYF. For the CDR3, the DNA is TGTGCCAGCAGTCGGACTTATACCTTTGAGACCCAGTACTTC.

This clone was seen only once. V and J are TRBV7-6 and TRBJ2-1; D gene ambiguous. Trimming pared 3 bases from V and 4 bases from J, leaving 13 bases between. This CDR3 has 15 amino acids. Germline V lookup: CDR1 SGHVS, CDR2 FNYEAQ. CDR3: CASSFIATQYNEQFF. The DNA for the CDR3 is TGTGCCAGCAGCTTTATAGCTACCCAATACAATGAGCAGTTCTTC.

The V and J genes are TRBV5-1 and TRBJ2-7; D unclear. Between the trimmed V and J ends, which lost 4 bases and 3 bases, there was a span of 8 bases. Germline CDR1 reads SGHRS; CDR2 reads YFSETQ. The CDR3 spans 12 residues. The CDR3 protein is CASSIDIYEQYF. The DNA of the CDR3 is TGCGCCAGCAGCATAGATATCTACGAGCAGTACTTC.

V and J are TRBV7-6 and TRBJ2-7; 7 bases agree with TRBD2. The CDR3 loop spans 16 amino acids. CDR1 SGHVS and CDR2 FNYEAQ come from the germline V gene. V lost 5 bases and J lost 3; bases outside the gene matches: 13. This CDR3 is CASSPRGGGGFYEQYF. For the CDR3, the DNA is TGTGCCAGCAGCCCGCGTGGCGGGGGAGGCTTCTACGAGCAGTACTTC.

The V and J genes are TRBV10-3 and TRBJ2-2; 8 bases map to TRBD1. The V gene end was trimmed by 6 bases and the J gene end by 7 bases; junction bases not matched to a gene: 7. Germline CDR1 reads ENHRY; CDR2 reads SYGVKD. CDR3 length: 14 residues. The CDR3 sequence is CAIRSGGAIGELFF. Written as DNA, the CDR3 is TGTGCCATCAGATCAGGGGGCGCGATCGGGGAGCTGTTTTTT.

This chain links TRBV19 with TRBJ2-7, with 8 bases aligning to TRBD1. CDR3 length: 15 residues. J was trimmed by 4 bases and V by 5 bases; bases with no gene match: 10. Looked up from germline, CDR1 is LNHDA and CDR2 is SQIVND (reference sequence). For the CDR3, the DNA is TGTGCCAGTAGTGCAAAACAGGGGGACGTTTACGAGCAGTACTTC. It translates to CASSAKQGDVYEQYF.

The chain uses TRBV7-8 and TRBJ2-7, with 11 bases aligning to TRBD2. V shed 4 bases, J shed 2 bases, and the junction held 10 bases outside the gene matches. The CDR3 covers 17 residues. Germline CDR1 reads SGHVS; CDR2 reads FQNEAQ. CDR3 amino acids: CASSSWGTSGEAYEQYF. In DNA, the CDR3 is TGTGCCAGCAGCTCCTGGGGGACTAGCGGAGAAGCCTACGAGCAGTACTTC. The full variable domain, with the rest looked up from reference TRBV7-8 and TRBJ2-7, is GAGVSQSPRYKVAKRGQDVALRCDPISGHVSLFWYQQALGQGPEFLTYFQNEAQLDKSGLPSDRFFAERPEGSVSTLKIQRTQQEDSAVYLCASSSWGTSGEAYEQYFGPGTRLTVT.

The V gene is TRBV9, the J gene TRBJ2-3, with TRBD1 matching over 8 bases. The CDR3 totals 15 residues. V dropped 4 bases and J dropped 3; count of bases not matched to a gene: 7. The V gene's germline CDR1 is SGDLS and CDR2 YYNGEE. The CDR3 DNA is TGTGCCAGCAGCTCCGACAGGGGTCCGACAGATACGCAGTATTTT. Translating it yields CASSSDRGPTDTQYF.

Here the CDR3 reads CASATGYGYTF. The CDR3 DNA follows: TGTGCCAGCGCTACAGGGTATGGCTACACCTTC. V usage is TRBV25-1 and J usage is TRBJ1-2; D is possibly TRBD1 (6 bases). CDR1 MGHDK and CDR2 SYGVNS come from the germline V gene. The V end was cut by 8 bases, the J end by 5 bases, with 9 bases between. The CDR3 runs to 11 residues.

V gene TRBV13 combines with J gene TRBJ2-1, with a tentative D call TRBD2 (5 bases). CDR1 is PRHDT and CDR2 is FYEKMQ in the germline V gene (reference sequence). Trimming stripped 0 bases from V and 6 bases from J, with 9 bases between. This CDR3 is 14 amino acids long. CDR3 DNA sequence: TGTGCCAGCAGCTTAGGCCGGGGAATCAATGAGCAGTTCTTC. Translation: CASSLGRGINEQFF.

The J gene is TRBJ1-1, the V gene TRBV6-5; possibly TRBD1 for D (5 bases). Trimming left V 6 bases short and J 8 bases short, with 19 bases between. The CDR3 totals 14 residues. The germline V gene encodes CDR1 MNHEY and CDR2 SVGAGI. The CDR3 spells CASSLGGGVGEAFF. CDR3 in DNA: TGTGCCAGCAGCCTAGGTGGGGGGGTTGGGGAAGCTTTCTTT.

The rearrangement joins TRBV13 to TRBJ2-7; D is unclear. Germline V gene sequence: CDR1 PRHDT, CDR2 FYEKMQ (reference sequence). V was clipped by 1 base and J by 6 bases, with 4 bases between them. This CDR3 comprises 11 residues. This CDR3 is CASSLVSEQYF. The CDR3 DNA follows: TGTGCCAGCAGCTTAGTATCCGAGCAGTACTTC.

The V call is TRBV6-5, the J call TRBJ2-7; TRBD2 matches at 7 bases. V was pared by 6 bases and J by 5 bases, with 7 bases of the junction left unmatched. The CDR3 is 13 amino acids. Germline values: CDR1 MNHEY, CDR2 SVGAGI. CDR3 bases: TGTGCCAGCAGCCTTCCCGGGGGGAACGAGCAGTACTTC. Encoded protein: CASSLPGGNEQYF.

The rearrangement uses TRBV13 and TRBJ1-1; D is unresolved. This CDR3 comprises 14 residues. V lost 1 base to trimming and J lost 0 bases, with 6 bases between them. Per the germline V gene, CDR1 is PRHDT and CDR2 is FYEKMQ (reference sequence). CDR3 in amino acids: CASSLVYMNTEAFF. As DNA, the CDR3 is TGTGCCAGCAGCTTAGTCTATATGAACACTGAAGCTTTCTTT. The full variable domain, rest sourced from reference TRBV13 and TRBJ1-1, is AAGVIQSPRHLIKEKRETATLKCYPIPRHDTVYWYQQGPGQDPQFLISFYEKMQSDKGSIPDRFSAQQFSDYHSELNMSSLELGDSALYFCASSLVYMNTEAFFGQGTRLTVV.

This CDR3 is CASSPRTALNIQYF. As DNA, the CDR3 is TGTGCCAGCAGTCCCCGGACAGCTTTAAACATTCAGTACTTC. The rearrangement links TRBV28 to TRBJ2-4, with a tentative D call TRBD1 (6 bases). The V end was cut by 5 bases, the J end by 6 bases, with 14 bases between. The germline V gene has CDR1 MDHEN and CDR2 SYDVKM. This CDR3 is built from 14 residues.

CDR3 in amino acids: CASSQEGRGTDTQYF. The DNA of the CDR3 is TGCGCCAGCAGCCAAGAGGGGAGGGGCACAGATACGCAGTATTTT. The V and J genes are TRBV4-1 and TRBJ2-3, with 7 bases lining up with TRBD2. V lost 0 bases to trimming and J lost 1 base; unmatched junction nucleotides: 1. The CDR3 is 15 amino acids. Germline lookup yields CDR1 MGHRA and CDR2 YSYEKL.

The sample holds one count of this clone. The gene calls are TRBV11-3 and TRBJ2-3; D gene unclear. Trimming stripped 0 bases from V and 1 base from J, with 5 bases between. CDR1 and CDR2 from the germline V gene are SGHNT and YENEEA. This CDR3 has 14 residues. CDR3 bases: TGTGCCAGCAGCTTAGATCCGGGCACAGATACGCAGTATTTT. It encodes CASSLDPGTDTQYF.

J is TRBJ2-1 and V is TRBV29-1; 10 bases are shared with TRBD2. CDR1 is SQVTM and CDR2 is ANQGSEA in the germline V gene. The CDR3 is 14 residues long. V lost 4 bases, J lost 8 bases, and 8 bases stayed unmatched. This chain's CDR3 is CSVVWSGGAYEQFF. DNA for the CDR3: TGCAGCGTTGTCTGGAGCGGGGGGGCTTATGAGCAGTTCTTC.

The chain has TRBV23-1 and TRBJ2-3; a possible D gene is TRBD2 (6 bases). TRBV23-1 qualifies as an ORF whose function is uncertain. CDR3 size: 16 residues. The germline V and J ends were trimmed by 4 bases and 1 base, with 15 bases remaining between them. The DNA of the CDR3 is TGCGCCAGCAGTCCCGAGCGGGCCGACCGCACAGATACGCAGTATTTT. It codes for CASSPERADRTDTQYF.

The V and J genes are TRBV6-6 and TRBJ2-7, with D hard to call. Germline lookup yields CDR1 MNHNY and CDR2 SVGAGI (reference sequence). Trimming shortened V by 8 bases and J by 2 bases, and 22 bases separated the two germline ends. There are 16 residues in the CDR3. The CDR3 coding sequence is TGTGCCAGCCTTTCTCCCGCATCCACTCTCCCCTACGAGCAGTACTTC. Its translation: CASLSPASTLPYEQYF.

The chain's CDR3 is CASSVQQSLSGNTIYF. DNA of the CDR3: TGTGCCAGCAGCGTCCAACAGAGCCTCTCTGGAAACACCATATATTTT. The chain has TRBV7-9 and TRBJ1-3; D gene ambiguous. This CDR3 region has 16 residues. Germline assignment: CDR1 SEHNR and CDR2 FQNEAQ (reference sequence). Deletions cut 5 bases from V and 0 bases from J, with 14 bases between.